The clone carrying this T cell receptor beta chain was detected a few times. This specimen belongs to a study of blood T cell repertoires in COVID-19. Clones were read by immunoSEQ multiplex PCR, and TCRdb kept only the in-frame ones, dropping some. The sample consists of over 250,000 clones, approximately 89% of them appearing once. Among Cohort 3 donors, those recovered had two negative PCRs, clearance, or symptom resolution. The sequenced sample was PBMCs or T cells enriched from blood (not recorded which). This TCR was sampled from a woman aged 60-75 years who had recovered from COVID-19.

The CDR3 spells CASSQGSPVGDYGYTF. Here the CDR3 DNA reads TGTGCCAGCAGCCAGGGCAGTCCGGTGGGAGACTATGGCTACACCTTC. The chain recombines TRBV3-1 (or the pseudogene TRBV3-2) with TRBJ1-2; D gene ambiguous. V gave up 3 bases and J gave up 3 bases, with 17 bases separating them. Germline V gives CDR1 LGHDT, CDR2 YNNKEL (reference sequence). The CDR3 runs 16 residues.